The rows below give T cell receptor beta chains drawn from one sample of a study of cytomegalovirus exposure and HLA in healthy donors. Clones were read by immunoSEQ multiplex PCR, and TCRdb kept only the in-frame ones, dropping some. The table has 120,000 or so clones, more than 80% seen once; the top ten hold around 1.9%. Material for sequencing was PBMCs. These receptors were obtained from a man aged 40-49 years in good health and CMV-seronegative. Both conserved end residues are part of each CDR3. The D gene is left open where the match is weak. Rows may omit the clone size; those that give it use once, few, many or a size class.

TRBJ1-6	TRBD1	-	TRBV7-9	CASSLFAGTGNLPLHF	TGTGCCAGCAGCTTATTTGCCGGGACAGGGAATCTACCCCTCCACTTT
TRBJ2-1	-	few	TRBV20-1	CSATSNEQFF	TGCAGTGCTACTAGCAATGAGCAGTTCTTC
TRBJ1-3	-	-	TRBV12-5	CASGPTDGGSGNTIYF	TGTGCTAGTGGTCCGACGGACGGAGGCTCTGGAAACACCATATATTTT
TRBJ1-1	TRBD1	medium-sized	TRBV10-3	CAISQGGTEAFF	TGTGCCATCAGCCAGGGGGGTACTGAAGCTTTCTTT
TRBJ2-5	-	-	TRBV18	CASSPRMAETQYF	TGTGCCAGCTCACCACGTATGGCAGAGACCCAGTACTTC
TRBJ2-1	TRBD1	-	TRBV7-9	CASSLLGGTGNEQFF	TGTGCCAGCAGCTTACTGGGTGGGACAGGCAATGAGCAGTTCTTC
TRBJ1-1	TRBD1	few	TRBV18	CASSPQGAENTEAFF	TGTGCCAGCTCACCACAGGGGGCGGAGAACACTGAAGCTTTCTTT
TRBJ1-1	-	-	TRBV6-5	CASSDSTGNTEAFF	TGTGCCAGCAGTGACTCAACAGGGAACACTGAAGCTTTCTTT
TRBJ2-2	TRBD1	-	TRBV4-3	CASSRLTGGGGAGELFF	TGCGCCAGCAGCCGTCTGACAGGGGGTGGGGGGGCCGGGGAGCTGTTTTTT
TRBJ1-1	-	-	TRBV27	CASRGLTVSRGTEAFF	TGTGCCAGTCGAGGTTTGACGGTGTCAAGGGGCACTGAAGCTTTCTTT
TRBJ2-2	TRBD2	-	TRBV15	CATSSVLAGGPGELFF	TGTGCCACCAGCAGTGTCCTAGCGGGGGGGCCCGGGGAGCTGTTTTTT
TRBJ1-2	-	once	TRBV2	CASSADNSYGYTF	TGTGCCAGCAGTGCTGATAACAGCTATGGCTACACCTTC